These 23 T cell receptor beta chains originate from one sample sequenced in a study of cytomegalovirus exposure and HLA in healthy donors. The PCR made use of 60 Vbeta and 13 Jbeta primers. Data came from immunoSEQ multiplex PCR; TCRdb stores just in-frame clones and leaves some out. The sample has around 160,000 clones, 65% to 85% seen once; the top ten hold about 6.9%. The sequencing sample was made of PBMCs. The receptors come from a woman in her forties in good health and CMV-seropositive.

This clone appeared a few times. The genes are TRBV5-1 and TRBJ1-6, with TRBD1 matching 10 bases. CDR1 and CDR2 (germline): SGHRS, YFSETQ. The CDR3 totals 14 residues. V shed 3 bases, J shed 10 bases, and the junction held 4 bases outside the gene matches. CDR3 sequence reads: CASSYGTGESPLHF. The CDR3, as DNA: TGCGCCAGCAGCTACGGGACAGGGGAATCACCCCTCCACTTT.

This clone was observed once. The chain has TRBV2 and TRBJ1-5, with D uncertain. Germline assignment: CDR1 SNHLY and CDR2 FYNNEI. This CDR3 spans 14 amino acids. Trimming removed 6 bases from V and 6 bases from J, with 15 bases in between. The CDR3, as DNA: TGTGCCAGCAGCTGGCAGGTCGGGAGTCAGCCCCAGCATTTT. Protein product: CASSWQVGSQPQHF. Supplemented by reference TRBV2 and TRBJ1-5, the full variable domain reads EPEVTQTPSHQVTQMGQEVILRCVPISNHLYFYWYRQILGQKVEFLVSFYNNEISEKSEIFDDQFSVERPDGSNFTLKIRSTKLEDSAMYFCASSWQVGSQPQHFGDGTRLSIL.

The chain employs TRBV7-9 and TRBJ2-3; TRBD2 agrees at 7 bases. The CDR3 has 17 residues. Germline V gives CDR1 SEHNR, CDR2 FQNEAQ (reference sequence). Trimming at V came to 3 bases and at J to 4 bases, leaving 13 bases not matched to a gene. CDR3 in amino acids: CASSLGGWRGAADTQYF. CDR3 coding DNA: TGTGCCAGCAGCTTGGGGGGGTGGCGGGGTGCGGCAGATACGCAGTATTTT.

The chain has TRBV10-3 and TRBJ2-2; 9 nucleotides line up with TRBD1. The CDR3 totals 17 residues. Germline V gene lookup returns CDR1 ENHRY and CDR2 SYGVKD. The junction had 8 bases not matched to a gene; V was cut back by 5 bases and J by 1 base. CDR3 sequence reads: CAISPSPGQGNTGELFF. The CDR3 DNA is TGTGCCATCAGTCCCTCACCGGGACAGGGGAACACCGGGGAGCTGTTTTTT.

The chain carries TRBV27 and TRBJ1-4, with D uncertain. Trimming removed 2 bases at V and 0 bases at J, with 13 bases between. The CDR3 length is 17 residues. Germline CDR1 is MNHEY and CDR2 is SMNVEV (reference sequence). The CDR3 region has the DNA TGTGCCAGCAGTTTAAGCGGGGTTTTAACAACTAATGAAAAACTGTTTTTT. Amino acids: CASSLSGVLTTNEKLFF.

Worth noting for this clone: Mismatch with germline at one junction end may stem from a read error. The chain has TRBV7-9 and TRBJ2-5; weak D call: TRBD1 (6 bases). The V gene's germline CDR1 is SEHNR and CDR2 FQNEAQ (reference sequence). This CDR3 region has 14 residues. CDR3 amino acids: CSSSPQGPAETQYF. In DNA form, the CDR3 reads TGTTCCAGCAGCCCACAGGGTCCCGCGGAGACCCAGTACTTC.

The chain combines TRBV5-1 with TRBJ2-5; TRBD2 aligns across 13 bases. With 4 bases clipped from V and 5 bases from J, the junction kept 20 bases outside the gene matches. This CDR3 has 20 amino acids. The germline gives CDR1 SGHRS, CDR2 YFSETQ. The CDR3 DNA reads TGCGCCAGCAGCGCCCCTTCAAGCCGACTAGCGGGGGGCGTTGGGGAGACCCAGTACTTC. Amino acids: CASSAPSSRLAGGVGETQYF.

The V gene is TRBV4-1, the J gene TRBJ2-2; D is ambiguous. Trimming took 6 bases from V and 3 from J, leaving 14 bases between them. Looked up from germline, CDR1 is MGHRA and CDR2 is YSYEKL. This CDR3 has 15 residues. This chain's CDR3 is CASRQQLSYTGELFF. In DNA form, the CDR3 reads TGCGCCAGCAGACAACAGTTATCATACACCGGGGAGCTGTTTTTT.

This clone showed up just once. The rearrangement links TRBV27 to TRBJ2-1, with 8 bases fitting TRBD1. This CDR3 comprises 15 residues. Germline trimming cut 2 bases from V and 7 bases from J; bases unmatched to any gene: 7. Germline CDR1 reads MNHEY; CDR2 reads SMNVEV (reference sequence). The CDR3 loop is CASSLDGQGKNEQFF. The CDR3 DNA reads as TGTGCCAGCAGTTTAGATGGACAGGGTAAGAATGAGCAGTTCTTC.

The chain employs TRBV30 and TRBJ2-3, with no clear D. This CDR3 comprises 15 residues. CDR1 and CDR2 (germline): GTSNPN, SVGIG (reference sequence). Trimming took off 2 bases at V and 0 bases at J, with 12 bases between the two ends. Here the CDR3 reads CAWSKESTSTDTQYF. The CDR3 DNA reads TGTGCCTGGAGTAAGGAGTCAACAAGCACAGATACGCAGTATTTT. Using reference TRBV30 and TRBJ2-3 for the parts outside the CDR3, the full variable domain is SQTIHQWPATLVQPVGSPLSLECTVEGTSNPNLYWYRQAAGRGLQLLFYSVGIGQISSEVPQNLSASRPQDRQFILSSKKLLLSDSGFYLCAWSKESTSTDTQYFGPGTRLTVL.

The J gene is TRBJ1-5, the V gene TRBV12-5; D not certain. Trimming stripped 1 base from V and 7 bases from J, with 8 bases between. This CDR3 spans 13 amino acids. From germline, CDR1 is LGHNT and CDR2 FRNRAP. Here the CDR3 DNA reads TGTGCTAGTGGTTTGGCGGGGTTCCAGCCCCAGCATTTT. Protein sequence: CASGLAGFQPQHF.

V gene TRBV19 combines with J gene TRBJ2-5, with D hard to call. Looked up from germline, CDR1 is LNHDA and CDR2 is SQIVND (reference sequence). The CDR3 is 13 residues long. V was pared by 6 bases and J by 7 bases, with 15 bases between. The CDR3 DNA reads TGTGCCAGTAGCCTCCAGATTGGAGTGACCCAGTACTTC. Protein product: CASSLQIGVTQYF.

The chain employs TRBV2 and TRBJ1-1; no definite D call. CDR1 is SNHLY, CDR2 FYNNEI, per germline. This CDR3 has 12 residues. The germline V and J ends were trimmed by 1 base and 7 bases, with 7 bases remaining between them. CDR3 sequence reads: CASSEGASEAFF. The CDR3 coding sequence is TGTGCCAGCAGTGAAGGGGCAAGTGAAGCTTTCTTT. The full variable domain, with the rest looked up from reference TRBV2 and TRBJ1-1, is EPEVTQTPSHQVTQMGQEVILRCVPISNHLYFYWYRQILGQKVEFLVSFYNNEISEKSEIFDDQFSVERPDGSNFTLKIRSTKLEDSAMYFCASSEGASEAFFGQGTRLTVV.

This sequence joins TRBV27 and TRBJ1-1; 11 bases are a match to TRBD1. The CDR3 is 16 amino acids. Germline CDR1 MNHEY, CDR2 SMNVEV (reference sequence). Germline trimming cut 5 bases from V and 0 bases from J; bases unmatched to any gene: 5. The chain's CDR3 is CASSRGQGAMNTEAFF. CDR3 sequence (DNA): TGTGCCAGCAGTCGAGGACAGGGGGCCATGAACACTGAAGCTTTCTTT.

The chain combines TRBV27 with TRBJ1-2, with 7 bases aligning to TRBD1. V dropped 6 bases and J dropped 4; count of bases not matched to a gene: 5. There are 13 residues in the CDR3. CDR1 and CDR2 (germline): MNHEY, SMNVEV (reference sequence). CDR3 coding DNA: TGTGCCAGCAGAGCACAGGGGTCCTATGGCTACACCTTC. Translating gives CASRAQGSYGYTF.

The CDR3 reads CASSSQGAEGYTF. The CDR3 DNA reads as TGCGCCAGCAGCTCCCAGGGGGCGGAAGGCTACACCTTC. This chain links TRBV5-1 with TRBJ1-2, with 8 bases that match TRBD1. The CDR3 runs 13 residues. V was clipped by 3 bases and J by 8 bases; unmatched bases: 6. Per the germline V gene, CDR1 is SGHRS and CDR2 is YFSETQ.

This chain connects TRBV5-5 to TRBJ1-4; 9 nucleotides align to TRBD1. Germline-derived CDR1 and CDR2 are SGHKS and YYEKEE (reference sequence). After removal of 4 bases from V and 8 bases from J, the junction contained 6 bases not matched to a gene. The CDR3 consists of 14 residues. In DNA form, the CDR3 reads TGTGCCAGCAGCCGGGGACAGGGTGGGGAAAAACTGTTTTTT. Its translation: CASSRGQGGEKLFF. Full variable domain (outside the CDR3, taken from reference TRBV5-5 and TRBJ1-4): DAGVTQSPTHLIKTRGQQVTLRCSPISGHKSVSWYQQVLGQGPQFIFQYYEKEERGRGNFPDRFSARQFPNYSSELNVNALLLGDSALYLCASSRGQGGEKLFFGSGTQLSVL.

This clone has only a few counts. The chain carries TRBV2 and TRBJ1-4; D is ambiguous. Germline V gene data show CDR1 as SNHLY and CDR2 as FYNNEI. The CDR3 runs to 13 residues. Trimming stripped 7 bases from V and 2 bases from J, with 8 bases between. The CDR3: CASIRNTNEKLFF. The CDR3 DNA reads as TGTGCCAGCATCAGGAATACTAATGAAAAACTGTTTTTT.

This clone was found a few times. The chain recombines TRBV7-2 with TRBJ2-3, with 9 bases aligning to TRBD2. V gave up 7 bases and J gave up 5 bases; unmatched junction bases: 16. This CDR3 is built from 17 residues. Per the germline V gene, CDR1 is SGHTA and CDR2 is FQGNSA. The CDR3 coding sequence is TGTGCCAGCACCACCAGGGGGGCGGGGGGGAGGGGAGATACGCAGTATTTT. Its translation: CASTTRGAGGRGDTQYF.

The chain combines TRBV6-5 with TRBJ2-5; possibly TRBD1 for D (6 bases). The J call may be wrong; the DNA end is better matched by TRBJ2-7. CDR1 MNHEY and CDR2 SVGAGI come from the germline V gene. There are 13 residues in the CDR3. The CDR3: CASSRTETYEQYF. CDR3 sequence (DNA): TGTGCCAGCAGTAGGACAGAAACCTACGAGCAGTACTTC.

On this clone itself: Within the sample, other DNA sequences also encode this same CDR3. This chain's CDR3 is CASSGQGTNYGYTF. Here the CDR3 DNA reads TGTGCCAGCAGCGGACAGGGGACTAACTATGGCTACACCTTC. The chain uses TRBV6-1 and TRBJ1-2; 9 nucleotides align to TRBD1. Germline lookup yields CDR1 MNHNS and CDR2 SASEGT. The CDR3 runs 14 residues. The trim removed 6 bases at V and 0 bases at J, leaving 2 bases unmatched.

With regard to this clone: The junction departs from the called germline gene at one end, perhaps through a read error. This chain links TRBV5-6 with TRBJ1-5; 10 nucleotides agree with TRBD1. The germline V gene has CDR1 SGHDT and CDR2 YYEEEE. This CDR3 region has 15 residues. CDR3 sequence: CASSFSTGGKQPQHF. The CDR3 DNA is TGTGCCAGCAGCTTCTCGACAGGGGGCAAACAGCCCCAGCATTTT.

The chain links TRBV30 to TRBJ2-7, with D unresolved. The CDR3 covers 12 residues. Germline V gene sequence: CDR1 GTSNPN, CDR2 SVGIG (reference sequence). Trimming removed 3 bases from V and 0 bases from J, with 6 bases in between. The CDR3 DNA reads as TGTGCCTGGAGACAGAGCTCCTACGAGCAGTACTTC. Translating it yields CAWRQSSYEQYF.